The following is a T cell receptor (beta chain) sequence with its context. The record originates from a study of blood T cell repertoires in COVID-19. Original processing notes: Reference gene primer amplification gave estimated nucleated cell counts. Generated by immunoSEQ multiplex PCR, the TCRdb table keeps only in-frame clones and is missing some. Clonal size and the V and J genes are those of that table, whereas D and trimming came from the DNA. The data show around 300,000 clones, with 75% to 90% seen just once and less than 5.5% held by the top ten. The V end lost 0 bases, the J end lost 3 bases, and 11 bases lay between the germline ends. This CDR3 has 15 amino acids. Looked up from germline, CDR1 is SGHKS and CDR2 is YYEKEE (reference sequence). Across fewer than 25 US areas, participants ranged in age from roughly 18 to 95 years.

The sequencing sample was made of PBMCs or T cells enriched from blood (not recorded which). The V gene is TRBV5-5, the J gene TRBJ2-3, with D maybe TRBD2 (5 bases). The source is a man aged 25-45 years who had recovered from COVID-19. CDR3 DNA: TGTGCCAGCAGCTTGGATCGGAGGAAAACAGATACGCAGTATTTT. It translates to CASSLDRRKTDTQYF.